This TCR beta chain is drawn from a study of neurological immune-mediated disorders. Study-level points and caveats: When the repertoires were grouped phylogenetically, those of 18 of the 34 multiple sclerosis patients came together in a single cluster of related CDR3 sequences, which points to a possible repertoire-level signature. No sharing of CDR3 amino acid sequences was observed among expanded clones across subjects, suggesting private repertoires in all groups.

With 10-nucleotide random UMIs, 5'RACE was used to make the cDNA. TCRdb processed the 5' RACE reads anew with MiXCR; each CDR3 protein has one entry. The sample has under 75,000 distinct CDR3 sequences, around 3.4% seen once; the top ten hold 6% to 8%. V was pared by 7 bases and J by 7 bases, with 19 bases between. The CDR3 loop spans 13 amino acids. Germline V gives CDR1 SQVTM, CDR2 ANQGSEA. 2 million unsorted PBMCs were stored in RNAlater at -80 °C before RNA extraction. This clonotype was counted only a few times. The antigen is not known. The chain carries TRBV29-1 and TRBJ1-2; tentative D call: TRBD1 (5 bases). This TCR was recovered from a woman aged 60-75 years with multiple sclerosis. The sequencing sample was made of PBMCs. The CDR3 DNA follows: TGCAGCGACAACTATGAGACAGCGGGTGGCTACACCTTC. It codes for CSDNYETAGGYTF.